This T cell receptor (beta chain) is from a study of human T cells and chemical hapten exposure. As for time point: patch test 2, 6 weeks after DPC sensitization. Treatment here: therapeutic diphenylcyclopropenone sensitization with weekly scalp DPC. One entry per CDR3 protein results from TCRdb running MiXCR on the RACE reads. This table holds 350,000 to 400,000 distinct CDR3 sequences, around 6% found once. The V and J ends lost 1 base and 2 bases respectively, with 7 bases between them. Germline CDR1 is SGHAT and CDR2 is FQNNGV. The CDR3 has 14 residues. This clonotype was seen a handful of times. The origin of this receptor is a woman younger than 30 with alopecia areata. Some clones in this sample may be carry-over from other donors' samples. Sequencing was performed on whole blood, taken in connection with sensitization to the hapten diphenylcyclopropenone (DPC). V usage is TRBV11-2 and J usage is TRBJ2-3, with unresolved D. The CDR3 nucleotides are TGTGCCAGCAGCTTAGTCCTATACACAGATACGCAGTATTTT. Its translation is CASSLVLYTDTQYF.